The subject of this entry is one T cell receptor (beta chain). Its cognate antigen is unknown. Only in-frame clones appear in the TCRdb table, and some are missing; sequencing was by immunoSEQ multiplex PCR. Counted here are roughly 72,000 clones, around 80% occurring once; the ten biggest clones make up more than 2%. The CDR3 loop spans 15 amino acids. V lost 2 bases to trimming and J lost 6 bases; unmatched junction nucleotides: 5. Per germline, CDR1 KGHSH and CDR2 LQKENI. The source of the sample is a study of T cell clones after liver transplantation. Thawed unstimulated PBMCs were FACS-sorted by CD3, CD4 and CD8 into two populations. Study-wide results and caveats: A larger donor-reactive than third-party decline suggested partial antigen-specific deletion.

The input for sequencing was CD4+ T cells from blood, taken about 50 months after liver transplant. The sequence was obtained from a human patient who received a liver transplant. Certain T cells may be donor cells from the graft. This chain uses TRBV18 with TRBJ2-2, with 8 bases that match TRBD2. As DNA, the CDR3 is TGTGCCAGCTCACCAGAGCGGGAGACGGCCGGGGAGCTGTTTTTT. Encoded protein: CASSPERETAGELFF.